A selection of T cell receptor beta chains follows, all from one sample in a study of T-cell memory formation after mild COVID-19. TCRdb re-analysed the 5' RACE reads in MiXCR, keeping a single row per CDR3 protein. The sample lists under 450,000 distinct CDR3 sequences, roughly 14% seen once, with roughly a fifth in the top ten. The source material was PBMCs or a T cell subset sorted from them (not recorded which). The receptors come from a man aged 18 to 35 who had mild COVID-19 (a few samples of this study predate the infection). Cell type and time point are not known. CDR3s include the opening cysteine and the closing phenylalanine or tryptophan. Fields, in order: D gene, V gene, clone size, J gene, CDR3 DNA, CDR3 protein. A D gene is named only where the DNA matches it firmly. Rows give clone size only sometimes, using once, few, many, or a class for an expanded clone.

>NA|TRBV9|many|TRBJ2-7
TGTGCCAGCAGCGTAGGAGCGGGCGGAACCTACGAGCAGTACTTC
CASSVGAGGTYEQYF
>NA|TRBV10-3|few|TRBJ1-2
TGTGCCATCAGTGTCACAGCATATGGCTACACCTTC
CAISVTAYGYTF
>NA|TRBV29-1|NA|TRBJ1-1
TGCAGCGTTGTGAGTGTGAACACTGAAGCTTTCTTT
CSVVSVNTEAFF
>TRBD2|TRBV20-1|few|TRBJ2-2
TGCAGTGCTCAGCGGGGGAACACCGGGGAGCTGTTTTTT
CSAQRGNTGELFF
>NA|TRBV18|NA|TRBJ2-1
TGTGCCAGCTCAACTGGGGGGCACTTGGGCAATGAGCAGTTCTTC
CASSTGGHLGNEQFF
>NA|TRBV5-1|many|TRBJ1-5
TGCGCCAGCAGCTTGGCCGGGGGGGATGGTCAGCCCCAGCATTTT
CASSLAGGDGQPQHF
>NA|TRBV20-1|NA|TRBJ2-1
TGCAGTGCTAGAGTCGACAGGAGAAACAATGAGCAGTTCTTC
CSARVDRRNNEQFF
>TRBD2|TRBV5-1|NA|TRBJ2-3
TGCGCCAGCGCCGTCACTAGCGGGGGGACAGATACGCAGTATTTT
CASAVTSGGTDTQYF
>NA|TRBV11-1|NA|TRBJ1-2
TGTGCCAGCAGCTTAGGATTACCTCCGTCGGGCTACACCTTC
CASSLGLPPSGYTF
>NA|TRBV9|NA|TRBJ1-3
TGTGCCAGCAGCTCAACAACCAGAAACACCATATATTTT
CASSSTTRNTIYF
>NA|TRBV5-1|NA|TRBJ2-3
TGCGCCAGCAGCCTCGAGTTAGATACGCAGTATTTT
CASSLELDTQYF
>TRBD1|TRBV11-2|few|TRBJ1-1
TGTGCCAGCACCGTCAGGCCAGGACAGGGAGAGGAAGCTTTCTTT
CASTVRPGQGEEAFF
>NA|TRBV29-1|many|TRBJ2-3
TGCAGCGTTGCCGGCGGATACACAGATACGCAGTATTTT
CSVAGGYTDTQYF
>TRBD1|TRBV20-1|few|TRBJ1-2
TGCAGTGCCCCCGGGACAGGGAACTATGGCTACACCTTC
CSAPGTGNYGYTF
>NA|TRBV15|few|TRBJ2-7
TGTGCCACCGGTGACAGGAGGGGGCTCGAGCAGTACTTC
CATGDRRGLEQYF
>NA|TRBV27|many|TRBJ2-1
NA
CASSSSPGQVPGEQFF